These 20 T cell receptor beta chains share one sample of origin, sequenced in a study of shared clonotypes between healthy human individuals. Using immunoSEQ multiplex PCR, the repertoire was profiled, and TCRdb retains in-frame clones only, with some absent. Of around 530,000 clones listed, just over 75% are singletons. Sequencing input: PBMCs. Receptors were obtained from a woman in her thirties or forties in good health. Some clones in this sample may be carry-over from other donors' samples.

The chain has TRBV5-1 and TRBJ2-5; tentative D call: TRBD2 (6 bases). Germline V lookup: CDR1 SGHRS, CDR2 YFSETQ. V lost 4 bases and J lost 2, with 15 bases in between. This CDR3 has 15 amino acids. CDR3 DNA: TGCGCCAGCAGCAGGGACGCTAGCGCGCAAGAGACCCAGTACTTC. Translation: CASSRDASAQETQYF. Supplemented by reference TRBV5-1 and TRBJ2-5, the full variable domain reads KAGVTQTPRYLIKTRGQQVTLSCSPISGHRSVSWYQQTPGQGLQFLFEYFSETQRNKGNFPGRFSGRQFSNSRSEMNVSTLELGDSALYLCASSRDASAQETQYFGPGTRLLVL.

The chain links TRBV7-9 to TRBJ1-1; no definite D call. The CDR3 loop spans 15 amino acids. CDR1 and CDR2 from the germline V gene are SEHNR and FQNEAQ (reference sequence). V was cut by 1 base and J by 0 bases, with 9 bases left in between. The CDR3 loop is CASSLGENLNTEAFF. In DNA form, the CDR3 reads TGTGCCAGCAGCTTAGGTGAGAATTTGAACACTGAAGCTTTCTTT.

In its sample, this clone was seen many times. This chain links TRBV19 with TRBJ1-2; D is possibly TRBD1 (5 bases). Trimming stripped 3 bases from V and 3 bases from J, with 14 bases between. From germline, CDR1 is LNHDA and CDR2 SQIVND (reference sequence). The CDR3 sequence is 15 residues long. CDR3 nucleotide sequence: TGTGCCAGTAGTATCTCACAGGACTTGGACTATGGCTACACCTTC. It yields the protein CASSISQDLDYGYTF.

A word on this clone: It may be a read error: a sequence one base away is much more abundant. The CDR3: CASSQGTGNTGELFF. The DNA for the CDR3 is TGTGCCAGCAGCCAAGGGACAGGGAACACCGGGGAGCTGTTTTTT. The V call is TRBV4-2, the J call TRBJ2-2, with 7 positions matching TRBD1. V lost 1 base to trimming and J lost 1 base; unmatched junction nucleotides: 0. The germline gives CDR1 LGHNA, CDR2 YNFKEQ. The CDR3 consists of 15 residues.

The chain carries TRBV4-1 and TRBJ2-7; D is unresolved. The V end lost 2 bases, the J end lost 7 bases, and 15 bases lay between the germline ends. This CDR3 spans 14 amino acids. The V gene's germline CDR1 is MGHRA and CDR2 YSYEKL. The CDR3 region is CASSQPGVLVEQYF. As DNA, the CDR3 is TGCGCCAGCAGCCAACCCGGCGTTTTGGTAGAGCAGTACTTC.

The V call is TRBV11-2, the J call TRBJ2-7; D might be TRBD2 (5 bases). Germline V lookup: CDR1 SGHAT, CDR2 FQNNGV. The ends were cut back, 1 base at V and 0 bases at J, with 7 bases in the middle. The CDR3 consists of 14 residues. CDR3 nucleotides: TGTGCCAGCAGCTTAGGTCGGGGCTCCTACGAGCAGTACTTC. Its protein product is CASSLGRGSYEQYF.

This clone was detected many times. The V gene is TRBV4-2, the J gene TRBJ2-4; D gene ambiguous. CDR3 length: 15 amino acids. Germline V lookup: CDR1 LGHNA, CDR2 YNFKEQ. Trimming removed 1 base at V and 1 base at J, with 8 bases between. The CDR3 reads CASSQGRRAKNIQYF. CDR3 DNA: TGTGCCAGCAGCCAAGGCAGACGGGCCAAAAACATTCAGTACTTC.

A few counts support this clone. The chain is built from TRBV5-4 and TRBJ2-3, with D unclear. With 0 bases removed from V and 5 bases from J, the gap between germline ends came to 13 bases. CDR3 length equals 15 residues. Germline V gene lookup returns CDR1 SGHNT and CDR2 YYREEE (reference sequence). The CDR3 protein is CASSLAKTPGDTQYF. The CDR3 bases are TGTGCCAGCAGCTTGGCCAAGACCCCGGGAGATACGCAGTATTTT.

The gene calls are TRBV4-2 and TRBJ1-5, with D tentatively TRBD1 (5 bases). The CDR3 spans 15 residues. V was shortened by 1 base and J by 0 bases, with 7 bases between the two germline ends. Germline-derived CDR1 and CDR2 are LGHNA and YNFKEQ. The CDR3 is CASSQGQNSNQPQHF. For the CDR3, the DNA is TGTGCCAGCAGCCAAGGACAGAATAGCAATCAGCCCCAGCATTTT.

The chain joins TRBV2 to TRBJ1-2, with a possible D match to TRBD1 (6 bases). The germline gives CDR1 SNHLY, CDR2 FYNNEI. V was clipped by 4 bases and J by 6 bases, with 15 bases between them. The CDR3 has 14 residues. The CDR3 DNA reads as TGTGCCAGCAGTGGTAGTTGGGCAGGGGATGGCTACACCTTC. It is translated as CASSGSWAGDGYTF.

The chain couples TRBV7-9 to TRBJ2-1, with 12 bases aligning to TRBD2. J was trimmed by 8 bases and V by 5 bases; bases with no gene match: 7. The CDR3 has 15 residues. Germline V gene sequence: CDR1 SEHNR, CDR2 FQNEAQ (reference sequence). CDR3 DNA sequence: TGTGCCAGCAGCCCACGACTAGCGGGAGACGATGAGCAGTTCTTC. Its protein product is CASSPRLAGDDEQFF.

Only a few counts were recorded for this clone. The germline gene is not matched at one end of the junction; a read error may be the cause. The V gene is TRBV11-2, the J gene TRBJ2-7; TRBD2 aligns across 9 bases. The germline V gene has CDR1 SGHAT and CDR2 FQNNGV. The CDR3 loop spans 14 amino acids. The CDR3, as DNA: TGTGCCAGCAACTTAGCGGGAGCCCCCAACGAGCAGTACTTC. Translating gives CASNLAGAPNEQYF.

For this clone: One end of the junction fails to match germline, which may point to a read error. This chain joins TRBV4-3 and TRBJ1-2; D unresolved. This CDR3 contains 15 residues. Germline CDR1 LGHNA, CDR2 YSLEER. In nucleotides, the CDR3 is TGCGCCAGCAGCCAAGAGGCGCGCGCCCCTTATGGCTGCACCTTC. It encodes CASSQEARAPYGCTF.

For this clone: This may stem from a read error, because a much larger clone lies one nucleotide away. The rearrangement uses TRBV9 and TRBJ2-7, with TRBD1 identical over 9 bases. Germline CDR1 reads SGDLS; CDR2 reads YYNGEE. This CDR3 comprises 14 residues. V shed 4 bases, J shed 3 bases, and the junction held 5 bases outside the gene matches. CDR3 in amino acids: CASSPGTGFYEQYF. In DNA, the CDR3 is TGTGCCAGCAGCCCCGGGACAGGGTTCTACGAGCAGTACTTC.

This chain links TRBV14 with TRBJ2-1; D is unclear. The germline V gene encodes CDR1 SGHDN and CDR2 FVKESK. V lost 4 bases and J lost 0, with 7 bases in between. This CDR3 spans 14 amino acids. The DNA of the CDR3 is TGTGCCAGCAGCCTACGTAGCTCCTACAATGAGCAGTTCTTC. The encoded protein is CASSLRSSYNEQFF.

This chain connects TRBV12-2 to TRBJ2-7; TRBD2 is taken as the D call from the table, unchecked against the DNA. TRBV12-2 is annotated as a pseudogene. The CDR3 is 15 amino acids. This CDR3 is CASRSTSGFSYEQYF. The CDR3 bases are TGTGCAAGTCGCTCCACTAGCGGTTTCTCCTACGAGCAGTACTTC.

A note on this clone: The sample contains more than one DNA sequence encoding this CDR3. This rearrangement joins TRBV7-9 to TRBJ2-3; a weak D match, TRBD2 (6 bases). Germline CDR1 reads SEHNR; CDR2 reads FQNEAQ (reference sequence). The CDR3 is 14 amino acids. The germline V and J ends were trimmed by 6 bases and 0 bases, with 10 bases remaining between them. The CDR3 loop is CASRAGTSTDTQYF. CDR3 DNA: TGTGCCAGCAGAGCCGGGACTAGCACAGATACGCAGTATTTT.

CDR3 sequence: CASSLAGFPNTGELFF. The CDR3 bases are TGTGCCAGCAGCTTAGCAGGGTTCCCGAACACCGGGGAGCTGTTTTTT. The gene calls are TRBV7-9 and TRBJ2-2; D gene unclear. This CDR3 is built from 16 residues. V gave up 0 bases and J gave up 0 bases, with 8 bases separating them. Germline CDR1 reads SEHNR; CDR2 reads FQNEAQ (reference sequence).

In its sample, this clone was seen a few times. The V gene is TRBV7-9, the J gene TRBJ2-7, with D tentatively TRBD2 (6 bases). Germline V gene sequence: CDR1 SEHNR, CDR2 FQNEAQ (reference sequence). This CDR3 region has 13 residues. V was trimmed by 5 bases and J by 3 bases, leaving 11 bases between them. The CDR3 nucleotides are TGTGCCAGCAGCCAATGGGGGGACTACGAGCAGTACTTC. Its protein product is CASSQWGDYEQYF.

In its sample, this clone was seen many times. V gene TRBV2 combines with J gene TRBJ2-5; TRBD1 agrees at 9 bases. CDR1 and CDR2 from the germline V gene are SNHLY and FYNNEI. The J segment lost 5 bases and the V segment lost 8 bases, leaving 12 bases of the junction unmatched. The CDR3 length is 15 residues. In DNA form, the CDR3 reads TGTGCCAGCGCCCGGGACAGGGAAAGGGGGGAGACCCAGTACTTC. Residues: CASARDRERGETQYF.